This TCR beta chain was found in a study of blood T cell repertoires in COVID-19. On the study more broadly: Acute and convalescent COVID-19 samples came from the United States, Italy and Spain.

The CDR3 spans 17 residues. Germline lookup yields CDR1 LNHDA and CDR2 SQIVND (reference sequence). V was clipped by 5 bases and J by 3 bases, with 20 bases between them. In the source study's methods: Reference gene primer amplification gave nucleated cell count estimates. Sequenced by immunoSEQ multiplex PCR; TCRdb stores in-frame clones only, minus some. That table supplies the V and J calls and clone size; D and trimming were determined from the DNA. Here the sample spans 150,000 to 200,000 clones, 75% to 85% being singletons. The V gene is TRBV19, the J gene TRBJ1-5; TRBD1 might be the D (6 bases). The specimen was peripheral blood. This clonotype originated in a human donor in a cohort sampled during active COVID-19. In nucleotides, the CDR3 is TGTGCCAGTAGTGACTACAGACAGGTTTTGGCCAATCAGCCCCAGCATTTT. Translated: CASSDYRQVLANQPQHF.